The 9 T cell receptor beta chains given below trace back to one sample, sequenced in a study of T-cell reconstitution after alpha-beta-depleted transplantation in children. Library preparation (for TCRbeta) was performed with unique molecular identifiers. TCRdb redid the calling of the PCR reads with MiXCR, one entry per CDR3 protein. The sample has around 70,000 distinct CDR3 sequences; 9.5% to 13% are singletons. This sample comprised PBMCs, obtained before TCRalphabeta/CD19-depleted stem cell transplant. The receptors stem from a boy under 18 with acute myeloid leukemia, due to receive a stem cell transplant.

This clonotype was seen many times. The rearrangement joins TRBV12-3 or TRBV12-4 to TRBJ2-7; perhaps TRBD2 as D (5 bases). Trimming cost V 8 bases and J 5 bases, with 16 bases left between them. The CDR3 length is 13 residues. The CDR3 bases are TGTGCCAGCCTTCGGGCGGGTGCGGACGAGCAGTACTTC. It translates to CASLRAGADEQYF.

This clonotype occurred many times. This sequence joins TRBV12-3 or TRBV12-4 and TRBJ1-1, with 8 bases matching TRBD1. With 6 bases clipped from V and 1 base from J, the junction kept 4 bases outside the gene matches. The CDR3 consists of 14 residues. Written as DNA, the CDR3 is TGTGCCAGCAGCCCCGGGACAGGGAACACTGAAGCTTTCTTT. Its translation is CASSPGTGNTEAFF.

This clonotype was counted ten times or more. The CDR3 coding sequence is TGTGCCAGCACCGAAACCAGACCGTTCCAAGAGACCCAGTACTTC. This sequence encodes CASTETRPFQETQYF. The chain has TRBV12-3 or TRBV12-4 and TRBJ2-5; D uncertain. The CDR3 extends over 15 amino acids. The V end lost 7 bases, the J end lost 1 base, and 16 bases lay between the germline ends.

This clonotype occurred many times. V is TRBV5-1 and J is TRBJ1-1; D might be TRBD1 (5 bases). V was trimmed by 6 bases and J by 0 bases, leaving 12 bases between them. Per germline, CDR1 SGHRS and CDR2 YFSETQ. CDR3 length equals 14 residues. The CDR3: CASTRDGMNTEAFF. In DNA form, the CDR3 reads TGCGCCAGCACAAGGGACGGAATGAACACTGAAGCTTTCTTT.

Regarding this clonotype: This may be a read error: a much more frequent sequence differs by one nucleotide. The chain joins TRBV18 to TRBJ1-3; maybe TRBD1 (5 bases). CDR1 and CDR2 (germline): KGHSH, LQKENI. There are 15 residues in the CDR3. This CDR3 is CANSPSTGSGNTIYF. The CDR3 DNA follows: TGTGCCAACTCACCGAGCACAGGCTCAGGAAACACCATATATTTT. Supplemented by reference TRBV18 and TRBJ1-3, the full variable domain reads NAGVMQNPRHLVRRRGQEARLRCSPMKGHSHVYWYRQLPEEGLKFMVYLQKENIIDESGMPKERFSAEFPKEGPSILRIQQVVRGDSAAYFCANSPSTGSGNTIYFGEGSWLTVV.

This clonotype was seen at least ten times. The chain links TRBV20-1 to TRBJ2-3; either TRBD1 or TRBD2 may fit D (5 bases each). Germline CDR1 is DFQATT and CDR2 is SNEGSKA (reference sequence). With 5 bases removed from V and 5 bases from J, the gap between germline ends came to 14 bases. This CDR3 is 13 amino acids long. CDR3 coding DNA: TGCAGTGCTCCGGGGCTTTGGGGAGATACGCAGTATTTT. Amino acid sequence: CSAPGLWGDTQYF.

The table lists this clonotype with many counts. J is TRBJ1-4 and V is TRBV7-9; D not certain. CDR1 and CDR2 from the germline V gene are SEHNR and FQNEAQ (reference sequence). V was trimmed by 4 bases and J by 8 bases, leaving 20 bases between them. This CDR3 comprises 16 residues. CDR3 nucleotides: TGTGCCAGCAGCTCCGAGCCGTCCCCCCCGGACGAAAAACTGTTTTTT. Amino acid sequence: CASSSEPSPPDEKLFF.

This clonotype is labeled medium-sized. V and J are TRBV5-6 and TRBJ2-7; TRBD2 is a possible D gene (6 bases). Trimming took 3 bases from V and 0 from J, leaving 13 bases between them. Germline V lookup: CDR1 SGHDT, CDR2 YYEEEE. The CDR3 sequence is 15 residues long. CDR3 residues: CASSSSGLPSYEQYV. The CDR3 nucleotides are TGTGCCAGCAGCTCATCGGGACTGCCCTCCTACGAGCAGTACGTC.

On this clonotype itself: A read error may be the cause here, since a much bigger clone is one base away. The gene calls are TRBV7-9 and TRBJ2-7; D is uncertain. V was trimmed by 2 bases and J by 6 bases, leaving 14 bases between them. Germline CDR1 is SEHNR and CDR2 is FQNEAQ (reference sequence). CDR3 length equals 14 residues. CDR3 protein: CASSLKDYLCEQYF. The CDR3 nucleotides are TGTGCCAGCAGCTTAAAGGATTACCTCTGCGAGCAGTACTTC.